The 22 T cell receptor beta chains reported below all come from one sample, sequenced in a study of PD-1 blockade in classical Hodgkin lymphoma. Documented time point: cycle 4 day 1 (C4D1), after six to seven weeks of nivolumab. All trial patients relapsed after autologous stem cell transplantation. Produced via immunoSEQ multiplex PCR; TCRdb's table is partial and in-frame only. The sample lists about 90,000 clones; 83% were seen once. The sample here was peripheral blood mononuclear cells (PBMCs), taken before the fourth cycle of nivolumab. The origin of the receptors is a human donor with classical Hodgkin lymphoma.

The chain uses TRBV5-6 and TRBJ2-7; 14 nucleotides line up with TRBD2. The CDR3 has 17 amino acids. V shed 2 bases, J shed 7 bases, and the junction held 11 bases outside the gene matches. Looked up from germline, CDR1 is SGHDT and CDR2 is YYEEEE. Here the CDR3 DNA reads TGTGCCAGCAGCTTTGGGGGACTAGCGGGAGACCCACGGGAGCAGTACTTC. Its translation: CASSFGGLAGDPREQYF.

The chain employs TRBV5-5 and TRBJ2-7, with 9 bases fitting TRBD2. Germline CDR1 and CDR2: SGHKS and YYEKEE (reference sequence). The V gene end was trimmed by 5 bases and the J gene end by 4 bases; junction bases not matched to a gene: 10. CDR3 size: 15 residues. The CDR3: CASSRTGTSRYEQYF. The CDR3 coding sequence is TGTGCCAGCAGTAGAACCGGGACTAGCAGATACGAGCAGTACTTC.

V gene TRBV7-2 combines with J gene TRBJ2-7; D not certain. The length of the CDR3 is 11 residues. The germline CDR1 and CDR2 sequences are SGHTA and FQGNSA. Trimming took 2 bases from V and 4 from J, leaving 3 bases between them. This CDR3 reads CASSLKYEQYF. The DNA for the CDR3 is TGTGCCAGCAGCTTAAAATACGAGCAGTACTTC.

This chain joins TRBV10-3 and TRBJ2-2, with D unclear. Germline CDR1 and CDR2: ENHRY and SYGVKD. Trimming removed 6 bases at V and 2 bases at J, with 7 bases between. This CDR3 is built from 13 residues. The CDR3, as DNA: TGTGCCATCAGCGGATCAAACACCGGGGAGCTGTTTTTT. Translated, it gives CAISGSNTGELFF.

This clone has a single count. The chain recombines TRBV9 with TRBJ1-2, with D perhaps TRBD1 (5 bases). Looked up from germline, CDR1 is SGDLS and CDR2 is YYNGEE. The CDR3 is 14 residues long. Trimming left V 0 bases short and J 8 bases short, with 14 bases between. The CDR3 spells CASSVGPGHGGYTF. The CDR3 nucleotides read TGTGCCAGCAGCGTAGGCCCGGGGCATGGGGGCTACACCTTC.

The chain links TRBV21-1 to TRBJ2-1; the table calls TRBD2, which could not be checked here. TRBV21-1 is a pseudogene segment. The CDR3 has 15 amino acids. The CDR3 nucleotides are TGTGCCAGCAGCCCGACTAGCGGGAGGGACAATGAGCAGTTCTTC. Translating gives CASSPTSGRDNEQFF.

In its sample, this clone was seen once. The chain employs TRBV27 and TRBJ2-5, with 8 bases identical to TRBD2. The CDR3 has 15 residues. V trimming: 6 bases; J trimming: 5 bases; junction bases outside the gene matches: 11. Germline loops: CDR1 MNHEY, CDR2 SMNVEV (reference sequence). Written as DNA, the CDR3 is TGTGCCAGCAGCCCTAGAGCGGGAGAGACGGAGACCCAGTACTTC. Its protein product is CASSPRAGETETQYF.

The chain couples TRBV5-4 to TRBJ2-1, with a tentative D call TRBD1 (6 bases). The V gene lost 0 bases and the J gene lost 2 bases, with 12 bases spanning the gap. Germline values: CDR1 SGHNT, CDR2 YYREEE (reference sequence). CDR3 size: 16 residues. CDR3 loop: CASSLGPGTTYNEQFF. For the CDR3, the DNA is TGTGCCAGCAGCTTGGGGCCCGGGACAACCTACAATGAGCAGTTCTTC.

The chain is built from TRBV19 and TRBJ2-1; D is tentatively TRBD1 or TRBD2 (5 bases each). The CDR3 extends over 13 amino acids. Looked up from germline, CDR1 is LNHDA and CDR2 is SQIVND (reference sequence). V was trimmed by 7 bases and J by 4 bases, leaving 11 bases between them. CDR3 in amino acids: CASKGRQYNEQFF. The CDR3 nucleotides are TGTGCCAGTAAGGGGAGACAATACAATGAGCAGTTCTTC. Supplemented by reference TRBV19 and TRBJ2-1, the full variable domain reads DGGITQSPKYLFRKEGQNVTLSCEQNLNHDAMYWYRQDPGQGLRLIYYSQIVNDFQKGDIAEGYSVSREKKESFPLTVTSAQKNPTAFYLCASKGRQYNEQFFGPGTRLTVL.

This clone has more than one count but fewer than ten. The chain recombines TRBV7-8 with TRBJ1-5; TRBD1 aligns across 7 bases. CDR1 and CDR2 from the germline V gene are SGHVS and FQNEAQ. This CDR3 region has 14 residues. The V segment lost 5 bases and the J segment 5 bases; nucleotides outside the gene matches: 6. CDR3 coding DNA: TGTGCCAGCAGCACTCAGGGGGAGGATCAGCCCCAGCATTTT. It yields the protein CASSTQGEDQPQHF.

The chain employs TRBV7-6 and TRBJ2-2, with 14 positions matching TRBD2. The CDR3 runs 16 residues. With 5 bases clipped from V and 7 bases from J, the junction kept 6 bases outside the gene matches. Germline V gene data show CDR1 as SGHVS and CDR2 as FNYEAQ. CDR3 sequence: CASSLRLAGGIGELFF. CDR3 DNA: TGTGCCAGCAGCCTGAGACTAGCGGGAGGGATCGGGGAGCTGTTTTTT.

A few counts support this clone. The chain combines TRBV7-9 with TRBJ1-1, with D uncertain. Germline V CDR1 and CDR2: SEHNR, FQNEAQ (reference sequence). The CDR3 is 14 amino acids. V was cut by 5 bases and J by 1 base, with 11 bases left in between. This CDR3 reads CASSPRTANTEAFF. The DNA of the CDR3 is TGTGCCAGCAGCCCAAGGACGGCGAACACTGAAGCTTTCTTT.

This sequence joins TRBV5-6 and TRBJ2-3; 11 bases align to TRBD2. CDR3 size: 13 residues. Germline-derived CDR1 and CDR2 are SGHDT and YYEEEE. With V trimmed by 4 bases and J by 6 bases, 1 base remained unmatched. The CDR3 spells CASSPSGRDTQYF. The CDR3 coding sequence is TGTGCCAGCAGCCCTAGCGGGAGGGATACGCAGTATTTT.

This clone was counted once. This chain joins TRBV19 and TRBJ1-1; 7 bases are a match to TRBD1. CDR3 length: 13 amino acids. J was trimmed by 6 bases and V by 3 bases; bases with no gene match: 4. The germline gives CDR1 LNHDA, CDR2 SQIVND (reference sequence). CDR3 amino acids: CASSIARGAEAFF. The CDR3 coding sequence is TGTGCCAGTAGTATTGCCAGGGGGGCTGAAGCTTTCTTT.

The CDR3 DNA sequence: TGTGCCAGCAGCTTTAACACAGCGGGAGGTACAGATACGCAGTATTTT. This sequence encodes CASSFNTAGGTDTQYF. V is TRBV7-3 and J is TRBJ2-3; 9 bases match TRBD2. CDR1 and CDR2 (germline): SGHTA, FQGTGA. With 3 bases clipped from V and 3 bases from J, the junction kept 7 bases outside the gene matches. The CDR3 spans 16 residues.

This clone was seen just once. The chain combines TRBV6-1 with TRBJ2-2; D unresolved. This CDR3 spans 17 amino acids. Deletions cut 4 bases from V and 3 bases from J, with 18 bases between. Germline V gives CDR1 MNHNS, CDR2 SASEGT. The CDR3: CASSGPGLRWDTGELFF. CDR3 DNA sequence: TGTGCCAGCAGTGGCCCGGGCCTCAGATGGGACACCGGGGAGCTGTTTTTT.

The CDR3, as DNA: TGTGCCTGGAGTGTGGCACGGACTAGCCCCGCGGAGCAGTTCTTC. This translates into CAWSVARTSPAEQFF. The chain joins TRBV30 to TRBJ2-1; 8 bases map to TRBD2. Trimming removed 0 bases from V and 10 bases from J; junction bases left unmatched: 11. The CDR3 loop spans 15 amino acids. Germline V gene sequence: CDR1 GTSNPN, CDR2 SVGIG (reference sequence).

This chain joins TRBV10-3 and TRBJ2-7; unclear D gene. The V gene lost 4 bases and the J gene lost 4 bases, with 8 bases spanning the gap. The germline gives CDR1 ENHRY, CDR2 SYGVKD. The CDR3 runs 12 residues. CDR3 residues: CAISVSGYEQYF. The CDR3 nucleotides read TGTGCCATCAGTGTTAGTGGTTACGAGCAGTACTTC.

The chain recombines TRBV12-2 with TRBJ2-5; TRBD2 was called by the table and not checked on the DNA. TRBV12-2 is a known pseudogene. CDR3 length: 18 amino acids. For the CDR3, the DNA is TGTGCAAGTCGCTTGAGAGGGACTAGCGGGAGTTCAGTGGAGACCCAGTACTTC. Translated, it gives CASRLRGTSGSSVETQYF.

This rearrangement joins TRBV29-1 to TRBJ2-3; a possible D gene is TRBD2 (6 bases). Trimming left V 4 bases short and J 3 bases short, with 17 bases between. Germline-derived CDR1 and CDR2 are SQVTM and ANQGSEA. The CDR3 has 15 residues. As DNA, the CDR3 is TGCAGCGTTGTACCGGAGGGCGGAACAACAGATACGCAGTATTTT. Translating it yields CSVVPEGGTTDTQYF.

This rearrangement joins TRBV6-5 to TRBJ2-1; D is uncertain. This CDR3 spans 13 amino acids. Trimming left V 2 bases short and J 10 bases short, with 12 bases between. The germline V gene encodes CDR1 MNHEY and CDR2 SVGAGI. The CDR3 is CASSYPPWSEQFF. CDR3 sequence (DNA): TGTGCCAGCAGTTACCCCCCTTGGTCCGAGCAGTTCTTC.

This clone was seen only once. V and J are TRBV2 and TRBJ2-2, with 9 nucleotides matching TRBD1. The V gene's germline CDR1 is SNHLY and CDR2 FYNNEI. The V gene end was trimmed by 5 bases and the J gene end by 7 bases; junction bases not matched to a gene: 5. The CDR3 contains 14 residues. Here the CDR3 DNA reads TGTGCCAGCAGTCTGGGACAGGGTTACGGGGAGCTGTTTTTT. It yields the protein CASSLGQGYGELFF.